This T cell receptor (beta chain) was recorded in a study of T cell clonality in common variable immunodeficiency. At least ten counts were recorded for this clone. Coverage ceases 3 residues before the CDR3 finishes, and the germline J gene fills in the end. Measured with immunoSEQ multiplex PCR; TCRdb has only the in-frame clones, and not every one. This sample carries fewer than 70,000 clones and no singletons, and around 1.6% goes to the top ten. V was clipped by 1 base and J by 1 base, with 9 bases between them. The CDR3 is made up of 14 amino acids. Germline CDR1 reads DFQATT; CDR2 reads SNEGSKA (reference sequence).

The rearrangement joins TRBV20-1 to TRBJ2-3; the D gene is possibly TRBD1 (6 bases). The sample taken for sequencing was peripheral blood mononuclear cells. The sequence came from a person aged 18 to 70 in good health. The covered CDR3 bases are TGCAGTGCTAGAGGACCAGGGGGCACAGATACG. This gives the protein CSARGPGGTDT. The full CDR3 sequence reads CSARGPGGTDTQYF.